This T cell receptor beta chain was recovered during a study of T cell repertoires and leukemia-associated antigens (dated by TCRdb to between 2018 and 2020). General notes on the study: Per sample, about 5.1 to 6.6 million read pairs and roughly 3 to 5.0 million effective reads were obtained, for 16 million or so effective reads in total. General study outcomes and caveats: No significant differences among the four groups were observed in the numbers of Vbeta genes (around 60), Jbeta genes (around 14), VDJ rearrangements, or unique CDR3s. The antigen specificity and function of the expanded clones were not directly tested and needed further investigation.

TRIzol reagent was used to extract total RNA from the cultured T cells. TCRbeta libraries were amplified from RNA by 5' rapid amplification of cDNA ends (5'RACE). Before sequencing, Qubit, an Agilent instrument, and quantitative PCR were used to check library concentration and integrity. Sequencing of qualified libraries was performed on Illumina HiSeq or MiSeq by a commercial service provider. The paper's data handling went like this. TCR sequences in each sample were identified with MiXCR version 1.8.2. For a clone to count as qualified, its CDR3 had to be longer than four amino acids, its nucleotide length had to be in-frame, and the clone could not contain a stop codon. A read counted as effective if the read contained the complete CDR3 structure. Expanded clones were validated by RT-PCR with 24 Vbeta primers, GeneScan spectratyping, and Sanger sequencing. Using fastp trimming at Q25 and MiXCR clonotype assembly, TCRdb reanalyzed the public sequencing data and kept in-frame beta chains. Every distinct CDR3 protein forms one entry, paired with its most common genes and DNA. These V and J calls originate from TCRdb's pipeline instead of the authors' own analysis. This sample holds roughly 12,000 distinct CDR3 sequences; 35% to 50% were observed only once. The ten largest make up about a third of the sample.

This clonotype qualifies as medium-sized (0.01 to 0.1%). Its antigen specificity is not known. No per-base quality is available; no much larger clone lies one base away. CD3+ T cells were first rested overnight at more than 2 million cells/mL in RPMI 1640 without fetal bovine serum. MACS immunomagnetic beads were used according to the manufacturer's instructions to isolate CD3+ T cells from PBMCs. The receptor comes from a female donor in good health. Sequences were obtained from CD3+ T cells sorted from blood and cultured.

The CDR3 protein sequence reads: CSASPPRVGTGELFF. Here is the DNA: TGCAGTGCTAGCCCCCCTCGGGTGGGGACCGGGGAGCTGTTTTTT. This chain joins TRBV20-1 to TRBJ2-2, with the D segment identity uncertain. From its cysteine to its phenylalanine, the CDR3 spans 15 amino acids. Of all the DNA, just the CDR3 is kept, 45 bases in frame from base 1. Between the V and J ends, shortened by 3 bases and 5 bases respectively, the junction contains 16 bases. In the germline V gene (reference sequence), CDR1 corresponds to DFQATT and CDR2 to SNEGSKA.